The present T cell receptor (beta chain) was sequenced within a study of identifying expanded T cells in peripheral blood. Overall study findings and caveats: Variance in clone template counts between approximately two-week samples significantly increased with total template count across all healthy donors. Differentially abundant clones: 0.95 to 1.5 between replicates, about 17 at around 15 days, 18 to 20 at four.

Profiling relied on immunoSEQ multiplex PCR, and the TCRdb table lists in-frame clones only, not all of them. The data contain approximately 63,000 clones, about 87% of them singletons. Collection occurred without any documented infections or immune events in donors. With V trimmed by 6 bases and J by 9 bases, 7 bases remained unmatched. The CDR3 spans 13 residues. Germline CDR1 and CDR2: GTSNPN and SVGIG (reference sequence). As regards this clone: The target antigen is unknown.

This clonotype was obtained from a person between 18 and 69 years old in good health. The rearrangement links TRBV30 to TRBJ1-6; 8 bases are shared with TRBD1. Input material: blood. The CDR3 coding sequence is TGTGCCTGTGAACAGGGGGAGGGTTCACCCCTCCACTTT. It translates to CACEQGEGSPLHF.